Presented here are 28 T cell receptor beta chains from one specimen sequenced in a study of blood T cells in healthy people across ages. Primers used in a second PCR of roughly 7 to 12 cycles were a sample-barcoded 5' primer and a J-beta primer mix. TCRdb ran MiXCR on the 5' RACE reads and lists one entry per CDR3 protein. The table records approximately 800,000 distinct CDR3 sequences, 55% to 65% of them present only once. The sample comprised blood. These TCRs come from a man aged 30-40 years in good health.

The chain has TRBV7-2 and TRBJ2-7; the match to TRBD2 covers 8 bases. Trimming at V came to 1 base and at J to 2 bases, leaving 4 bases not matched to a gene. The CDR3 is made up of 15 amino acids. Germline lookup yields CDR1 SGHTA and CDR2 FQGNSA. The CDR3 region is CASSLESGGPYEQYF. The CDR3 DNA follows: TGTGCCAGCAGCTTAGAGTCGGGGGGGCCCTACGAGCAGTACTTC.

CDR3 coding DNA: TGCAGTGCTTTAGACCCGAACACTGAAGCTTTCTTT. Its protein is CSALDPNTEAFF. The chain couples TRBV20-1 to TRBJ1-1; D uncertain. V was clipped by 5 bases and J by 1 base, with 8 bases between them. Germline V CDR1 and CDR2: DFQATT, SNEGSKA (reference sequence). This CDR3 contains 12 residues.

This sequence joins TRBV7-3 and TRBJ2-1, with 14 positions matching TRBD2. Germline CDR1 SGHTA, CDR2 FQGTGA. Trimming at V came to 5 bases and at J to 4 bases, leaving 7 bases not matched to a gene. There are 17 residues in the CDR3. The CDR3 DNA follows: TGTGCCAGCAGCCTGACTAGCGGGGGGGCTATATACAATGAGCAGTTCTTC. Its protein is CASSLTSGGAIYNEQFF. Supplemented by reference TRBV7-3 and TRBJ2-1, the full variable domain reads GAGVSQTPSNKVTEKGKYVELRCDPISGHTALYWYRQSLGQGPEFLIYFQGTGAADDSGLPNDRFFAVRPEGSVSTLKIQRTERGDSAVYLCASSLTSGGAIYNEQFFGPGTRLTVL.

This chain links TRBV4-2 with TRBJ1-2; D not resolved. The CDR3 contains 15 residues. The germline V gene encodes CDR1 LGHNA and CDR2 YNFKEQ. Trimming cost V 1 base and J 0 bases, with 9 bases left between them. The CDR3 sequence is CASSQGGGANYGYTF. The CDR3 coding sequence is TGTGCCAGCAGCCAAGGTGGCGGGGCTAACTATGGCTACACCTTC.

The chain uses TRBV27 and TRBJ2-1; a possible D gene is TRBD2 (6 bases). This CDR3 is 16 amino acids long. The V gene's germline CDR1 is MNHEY and CDR2 SMNVEV (reference sequence). With 2 bases removed from V and 8 bases from J, the gap between germline ends came to 19 bases. CDR3 region: CASSLRGLLLPHEQFF. CDR3 DNA sequence: TGTGCCAGCAGTTTAAGGGGACTTCTCCTCCCACATGAGCAGTTCTTC.

The sample holds one count of this clonotype. The chain combines TRBV5-1 with TRBJ1-2; TRBD1 aligns across 8 bases. Germline lookup yields CDR1 SGHRS and CDR2 YFSETQ. V lost 4 bases and J lost 3; bases outside the gene matches: 14. This CDR3 contains 17 residues. The CDR3 sequence: CASSKMGQEFADYGYTF. The CDR3 DNA reads TGCGCCAGCAGCAAAATGGGACAGGAGTTCGCCGACTATGGCTACACCTTC.

The genes are TRBV27 and TRBJ2-7; no clear D gene. The V end was cut by 7 bases, the J end by 0 bases, with 16 bases between. Looked up from germline, CDR1 is MNHEY and CDR2 is SMNVEV (reference sequence). There are 15 residues in the CDR3. This chain's CDR3 is CASTEMRRPSYEQYF. DNA of the CDR3: TGTGCCAGCACCGAGATGAGACGTCCCTCCTACGAGCAGTACTTC.

CDR3 amino acids: CSVSSTGDEQFF. In nucleotides, the CDR3 is TGCAGCGTTTCATCTACAGGGGACGAGCAGTTCTTC. The V gene is TRBV29-1, the J gene TRBJ2-1; 7 nucleotides line up with TRBD1. Germline-derived CDR1 and CDR2 are SQVTM and ANQGSEA. J was trimmed by 10 bases and V by 5 bases; bases with no gene match: 8. This CDR3 has 12 residues.

The genes are TRBV4-3 and TRBJ2-7, with D possibly TRBD1 on 5 matching bases. The germline V and J ends were trimmed by 0 bases and 3 bases, with 12 bases remaining between them. CDR3 length equals 15 residues. CDR1 LGHNA and CDR2 YSLEER come from the germline V gene. The chain's CDR3 is CASSQEHRPIYEQYF. Written as DNA, the CDR3 is TGCGCCAGCAGCCAAGAGCACAGGCCCATCTACGAGCAGTACTTC.

The chain has TRBV12-3 or TRBV12-4 and TRBJ2-4; 8 bases align to TRBD2. The CDR3 is 16 amino acids. V dropped 5 bases and J dropped 6; count of bases not matched to a gene: 12. Written as DNA, the CDR3 is TGTGCCAGCAGTAAACCGGGACTAGGGCTAGGAAACATTCAGTACTTC. Translated, it gives CASSKPGLGLGNIQYF.

The rearrangement uses TRBV28 and TRBJ2-7, with D possibly called TRBD1 or TRBD2 (5 bases each). This CDR3 region has 14 residues. Germline loops: CDR1 MDHEN, CDR2 SYDVKM. With 4 bases removed from V and 6 bases from J, the gap between germline ends came to 16 bases. CDR3 in amino acids: CASSSGTYLLEQYF. CDR3 in DNA: TGTGCCAGCAGTTCCGGGACGTATCTCCTCGAGCAGTACTTC. Full variable domain (rest looked up from reference TRBV28 and TRBJ2-7): DVKVTQSSRYLVKRTGEKVFLECVQDMDHENMFWYRQDPGLGLRLIYFSYDVKMKEKGDIPEGYSVSREKKERFSLILESASTNQTSMYLCASSSGTYLLEQYFGPGTRLTVT.

The chain uses TRBV11-3 and TRBJ2-1; 12 bases agree with TRBD1. The J segment lost 9 bases and the V segment lost 6 bases, leaving 6 bases of the junction unmatched. The CDR3 spans 14 residues. CDR1 is SGHNT and CDR2 is YENEEA in the germline V gene. CDR3 coding DNA: TGTGCCAGCAGTAGGGACAGGGGGCAAGGTGAGCAGTTCTTC. It encodes CASSRDRGQGEQFF.

The table lists this clonotype with many counts. The chain links TRBV7-8 to TRBJ2-7, with D possibly TRBD2 on 5 matching bases. The CDR3 totals 16 residues. CDR1 SGHVS and CDR2 FQNEAQ come from the germline V gene. Trimming stripped 1 base from V and 3 bases from J, with 16 bases between. The CDR3 reads CASSLVDSHLGYEQYF. The CDR3 DNA reads as TGTGCCAGCAGCTTAGTGGACTCCCACTTAGGCTACGAGCAGTACTTC.

The chain combines TRBV20-1 with TRBJ2-5; a weak D match, TRBD1 (5 bases). The CDR3 covers 13 residues. Germline V gene data show CDR1 as DFQATT and CDR2 as SNEGSKA (reference sequence). CDR3 loop: CSSLGRNKETQYF. The CDR3 DNA reads as TGCAGCTCACTGGGGCGAAATAAAGAGACCCAGTACTTC.

This clonotype was seen only once. One end of the junction is discordant with germline, which a read error may explain. The CDR3 bases are TGTACCAGTATGCAGGGGAACGAGCAGTACTTC. This sequence encodes CTSMQGNEQYF. The genes are TRBV7-9 and TRBJ2-7, with D possibly TRBD1 on 6 matching bases. Germline V CDR1 and CDR2: SEHNR, FQNEAQ (reference sequence). This CDR3 region has 11 residues.

This clonotype was found a few times. This chain joins TRBV10-3 and TRBJ2-3; possible D gene TRBD1, 5 bases. Trimming cost V 5 bases and J 2 bases, with 8 bases left between them. Germline CDR1 ENHRY, CDR2 SYGVKD. The CDR3 extends over 13 amino acids. The CDR3 DNA reads TGTGCCATCAGTTCAGGGTTCACAGATACGCAGTATTTT. Translating it yields CAISSGFTDTQYF.

CDR3 loop: CASSQDGGYSNQPQHF. For the CDR3, the DNA is TGCGCCAGCAGCCAAGATGGCGGGTATAGCAATCAGCCCCAGCATTTT. The chain carries TRBV4-3 and TRBJ1-5; D not certain. The V end was cut by 0 bases, the J end by 0 bases, with 9 bases between. The CDR3 extends over 16 amino acids. CDR1 LGHNA and CDR2 YSLEER come from the germline V gene.

The chain couples TRBV27 to TRBJ2-7; D is unresolved. Trimming took 9 bases from V and 5 from J, leaving 2 bases between them. The CDR3 is 8 amino acids. The germline gives CDR1 MNHEY, CDR2 SMNVEV (reference sequence). Written as DNA, the CDR3 is TGTGCCAGTCACGAGCAGTACTTC. Translated: CASHEQYF.

This chain uses TRBV12-3 or TRBV12-4 with TRBJ2-3; 8 bases agree with TRBD1. This CDR3 is built from 15 residues. After removal of 1 base from V and 6 bases from J, the junction contained 6 bases not matched to a gene. This CDR3 reads CASSLGGQDSDTQYF. The DNA of the CDR3 is TGTGCCAGCAGTTTAGGGGGACAGGACTCGGATACGCAGTATTTT.

This clonotype has more than one count but fewer than ten. The chain carries TRBV10-3 and TRBJ2-6; 9 nucleotides align to TRBD2. Germline-derived CDR1 and CDR2 are ENHRY and SYGVKD. The CDR3 length is 16 residues. J was trimmed by 1 base and V by 6 bases; bases with no gene match: 4. This CDR3 is CAIRPSGVSGANVLTF. CDR3 nucleotides: TGTGCCATCAGACCTAGCGGGGTGTCTGGGGCCAACGTCCTGACTTTC.

The rearrangement links TRBV4-1 to TRBJ1-4; D may be TRBD1 (5 bases). CDR3 length: 16 residues. Trimming stripped 1 base from V and 3 bases from J, with 12 bases between. Germline CDR1 and CDR2: MGHRA and YSYEKL. CDR3 in amino acids: CASSQAPGGANEKLFF. The CDR3 DNA sequence: TGCGCCAGCAGCCAAGCCCCCGGGGGGGCTAATGAAAAACTGTTTTTT.

This CDR3 is CSVEDLAGIGELFF. The CDR3, as DNA: TGCAGCGTTGAAGATCTTGCAGGAATCGGGGAGCTGTTTTTT. This sequence joins TRBV29-1 and TRBJ2-2; D call uncertain. Germline loops: CDR1 SQVTM, CDR2 ANQGSEA. V was trimmed by 0 bases and J by 7 bases, leaving 12 bases between them. The CDR3 loop spans 14 amino acids.

This clonotype was observed a few times. The CDR3: CASSLVGAEAFF. The DNA of the CDR3 is TGTGCCAGCAGTTTGGTGGGGGCCGAAGCTTTCTTT. The chain has TRBV12-3 or TRBV12-4 and TRBJ1-1, with TRBD1 as a possible D gene (6 bases). This CDR3 has 12 residues. V was shortened by 3 bases and J by 8 bases, with 10 bases between the two germline ends.

This chain connects TRBV2 to TRBJ2-1, with D possibly TRBD2 on 6 matching bases. This CDR3 region has 15 residues. CDR1 is SNHLY and CDR2 is FYNNEI in the germline V gene. V lost 4 bases and J 2 bases, leaving 12 bases between the germline ends. The CDR3 region is CASSGQGGTYNEQFF. CDR3 coding DNA: TGTGCCAGCAGTGGGCAGGGAGGTACCTACAATGAGCAGTTCTTC.

J is TRBJ2-5 and V is TRBV19, with D possibly TRBD1 on 6 matching bases. The end of the DNA fits TRBJ2-7 better, so the J call may be wrong. The CDR3 has 14 residues. CDR1 LNHDA and CDR2 SQIVND come from the germline V gene (reference sequence). CDR3 nucleotides: TGTGCCAGTAGTATCACAGGGTACTGGGACGAGCAGTACTTC. Translated, it gives CASSITGYWDEQYF.

In DNA, the CDR3 is TGCGCCAGCAGCCGAAAGGCAAGGGGAATAGACGAGCAGTACTTC. Protein product: CASSRKARGIDEQYF. The chain carries TRBV4-3 and TRBJ2-7, with D tentatively TRBD1 (5 bases). The V end lost 4 bases, the J end lost 5 bases, and 18 bases lay between the germline ends. There are 15 residues in the CDR3. Germline V gene sequence: CDR1 LGHNA, CDR2 YSLEER.

The DNA for the CDR3 is TGTGCCAGCAGCTCCCTACAGGTCCACACAGATACGCAGTATTTT. Translated: CASSSLQVHTDTQYF. J is TRBJ2-3 and V is TRBV7-6, with D maybe TRBD1 (5 bases). Trimming left V 4 bases short and J 2 bases short, with 13 bases between. Germline CDR1 SGHVS, CDR2 FNYEAQ. The CDR3 loop spans 15 amino acids. The variable domain in full, with the rest retrieved from reference TRBV7-6 and TRBJ2-3, is GAGVSQSPRYKVTKRGQDVALRCDPISGHVSLYWYRQALGQGPEFLTYFNYEAQQDKSGLPNDRFSAERPEGSISTLTIQRTEQRDSAMYRCASSSLQVHTDTQYFGPGTRLTVL.

A note on this clonotype: The junction does not match germline at one end; this may be a read error. V gene TRBV11-2 combines with J gene TRBJ2-3, with 7 bases matching TRBD1. The germline CDR1 and CDR2 sequences are SGHAT and FQNNGV. The CDR3 has 15 residues. This CDR3 is CASSFRQGGTATQYF. The CDR3 region has the DNA TGTGCCAGCAGCTTCAGACAGGGTGGCACAGCTACGCAGTATTTT.